The 21 T cell receptor beta chains in this list originate from one sample, sequenced in a study of blood T cell repertoires in COVID-19. Data came from immunoSEQ multiplex PCR; TCRdb stores just in-frame clones and leaves some out. The sample holds about 370,000 clones, more than 80% seen once. The sample was peripheral blood. The receptor set was obtained from a woman under 40 with COVID-19, enrolled during active disease.

Worth noting for this clone: Different DNA sequences within this sample yield the same CDR3. The V gene is TRBV6-6, the J gene TRBJ2-7, with 10 bases matching TRBD1. Germline V gene lookup returns CDR1 MNHNY and CDR2 SVGAGI (reference sequence). The CDR3 spans 14 residues. V was pared by 6 bases and J by 2 bases, with 4 bases of the junction left unmatched. Written as DNA, the CDR3 is TGTGCCAGCAGAACCGGGACAGGGGCCTACGAGCAGTACTTC. Its translation: CASRTGTGAYEQYF.

This chain connects TRBV3-1 (or the pseudogene TRBV3-2) to TRBJ2-5; TRBD1 might be the D (6 bases). The CDR3 is 12 residues long. Trimming removed 4 bases at V and 14 bases at J, with 17 bases between. The V gene's germline CDR1 is LGHDT and CDR2 YNNKEL (reference sequence). CDR3 sequence reads: CASSLPLGTLYF. The CDR3 DNA follows: TGTGCCAGCAGCCTGCCTCTCGGGACACTTTACTTC.

This chain joins TRBV2 and TRBJ2-3, with a tentative D call TRBD1 (5 bases). Between the trimmed V and J ends, which lost 3 bases and 4 bases, there was a span of 11 bases. Germline values: CDR1 SNHLY, CDR2 FYNNEI. The CDR3 sequence is 14 residues long. CDR3 nucleotides: TGTGCCAGCAGTGACAGGGCTTTCCCAGATACGCAGTATTTT. Translated, it gives CASSDRAFPDTQYF.

This clone was observed a single time. The chain combines TRBV6-6 with TRBJ1-2; TRBD1 matches at 8 bases. Germline assignment: CDR1 MNHNY and CDR2 SVGAGI (reference sequence). V shed 2 bases and J 4 bases; nucleotides not matched to a gene: 3. This CDR3 is 14 amino acids long. The CDR3 nucleotides are TGTGCCAGCAGTTACCCGACAGGGGCCTATGGCTACACCTTC. It encodes CASSYPTGAYGYTF.

The chain combines TRBV7-6 with TRBJ1-5; 11 bases agree with TRBD1. J was trimmed by 4 bases and V by 5 bases; bases with no gene match: 1. There are 14 residues in the CDR3. Germline loops: CDR1 SGHVS, CDR2 FNYEAQ. Here the CDR3 DNA reads TGTGCCAGCAGCCGGGACAGGGGGAATCAGCCCCAGCATTTT. Amino acid sequence: CASSRDRGNQPQHF.

The rearrangement joins TRBV21-1 to TRBJ2-7; the table names TRBD1, a call not compared with the DNA. TRBV21-1 is tagged as a pseudogene. This CDR3 contains 16 residues. The CDR3 region is CASSKAHRDKIYEQYF. CDR3 sequence (DNA): TGTGCCAGCAGCAAAGCCCACAGGGATAAAATCTACGAGCAGTACTTC.

This chain connects TRBV11-2 to TRBJ1-1; D may be TRBD1 (6 bases). The CDR3 has 13 amino acids. Germline lookup yields CDR1 SGHAT and CDR2 FQNNGV. V was cut by 5 bases and J by 7 bases, with 14 bases left in between. The CDR3 spells CASSPGGGGEAFF. CDR3 nucleotide sequence: TGTGCCAGCAGCCCGGGGGGGGGCGGTGAAGCTTTCTTT.

This clone has only one observation. The genes are TRBV19 and TRBJ2-1; 7 bases match TRBD2. Germline V gene data show CDR1 as LNHDA and CDR2 as SQIVND (reference sequence). This CDR3 has 14 residues. V trimming: 4 bases; J trimming: 4 bases; junction bases outside the gene matches: 4. The chain's CDR3 is CASSTSGLYNEQFF. The CDR3 DNA sequence: TGTGCCAGTAGTACTAGCGGACTTTACAATGAGCAGTTCTTC.

J is TRBJ2-6 and V is TRBV12-5; tentatively, D is TRBD2 (5 bases). Germline values: CDR1 LGHNT, CDR2 FRNRAP. The germline V and J ends were trimmed by 0 bases and 1 base, with 16 bases remaining between them. The CDR3 covers 19 residues. CDR3 protein: CASGLVPLAHWSGANVLTF. The CDR3, as DNA: TGTGCTAGTGGTTTGGTACCCCTAGCACATTGGTCTGGGGCCAACGTCCTGACTTTC.

The rearrangement joins TRBV24-1 to TRBJ2-3; 11 nucleotides agree with TRBD1. This CDR3 spans 16 amino acids. CDR1 is KGHDR and CDR2 is SFDVKD in the germline V gene. Losses at the gene ends were 4 bases for V and 7 bases for J; bases not matched to a gene: 9. In nucleotides, the CDR3 is TGTGCCACCAGTGACTCCCGAGGACAGGGGGCTTATACGCAGTATTTT. It translates to CATSDSRGQGAYTQYF.

V gene TRBV25-1 combines with J gene TRBJ2-5; 7 bases map to TRBD1. The V and J ends lost 5 bases and 4 bases, in that order; junction bases with no gene match: 4. In germline, CDR1 is MGHDK, CDR2 SYGVNS. The CDR3 runs 13 residues. CDR3 loop: CASSRGTAETQYF. CDR3 in DNA: TGTGCCAGCAGTAGGGGGACAGCAGAGACCCAGTACTTC.

V gene TRBV13 combines with J gene TRBJ2-7; 8 bases are a match to TRBD1. This CDR3 region has 13 residues. The germline gives CDR1 PRHDT, CDR2 FYEKMQ (reference sequence). Trimming removed 5 bases from V and 3 bases from J; junction bases left unmatched: 3. The CDR3 DNA reads as TGTGCCAGCAGCACCGGACAGGGCTACGAGCAGTACTTC. It yields the protein CASSTGQGYEQYF.

This chain uses TRBV13 with TRBJ1-6; TRBD1 matches at 11 bases. Germline V gene lookup returns CDR1 PRHDT and CDR2 FYEKMQ (reference sequence). The J segment lost 3 bases and the V segment lost 4 bases, leaving 14 bases of the junction unmatched. The CDR3 extends over 20 amino acids. The CDR3 loop is CASSSRIPGQGDFYNSPLHF. The CDR3 nucleotides read TGTGCCAGCAGCTCCAGGATACCGGGACAGGGGGACTTCTATAATTCACCCCTCCACTTT.

J is TRBJ2-5 and V is TRBV27, with a tentative D call TRBD1 (6 bases). The CDR3 has 15 residues. With 5 bases removed from V and 5 bases from J, the gap between germline ends came to 18 bases. Per germline, CDR1 MNHEY and CDR2 SMNVEV (reference sequence). The CDR3 region is CASSPLSQGMETQYF. In DNA, the CDR3 is TGTGCCAGCAGTCCGCTCTCACAGGGTATGGAGACCCAGTACTTC.

This clone is a singleton in its sample. The chain recombines TRBV5-6 with TRBJ1-4; D call uncertain. The CDR3 has 17 residues. Germline lookup yields CDR1 SGHDT and CDR2 YYEEEE. Trimming took 0 bases from V and 0 from J, leaving 12 bases between them. This CDR3 reads CASSLAAGPTTNEKLFF. The DNA of the CDR3 is TGTGCCAGCAGCTTGGCGGCAGGCCCTACAACTAATGAAAAACTGTTTTTT.

The gene calls are TRBV7-2 and TRBJ2-1; TRBD2 aligns across 12 bases. V lost 5 bases to trimming and J lost 3 bases; unmatched junction nucleotides: 5. The germline gives CDR1 SGHTA, CDR2 FQGNSA. This CDR3 region has 16 residues. The CDR3 nucleotides are TGTGCCAGCAGCCCCAGACTAGCGGGGGTCTACAATGAGCAGTTCTTC. This gives the protein CASSPRLAGVYNEQFF.

The gene calls are TRBV29-1 and TRBJ1-3; TRBD1 might be the D (5 bases). V shed 7 bases and J shed 0 bases, with 7 bases lying between them. CDR3 length equals 12 residues. Germline V lookup: CDR1 SQVTM, CDR2 ANQGSEA. The CDR3 spells CSAQGSGNTIYF. The CDR3 DNA is TGCAGCGCTCAGGGCTCTGGAAACACCATATATTTT.

The V call is TRBV7-9, the J call TRBJ2-2; 8 bases match TRBD2. The CDR3 loop spans 17 amino acids. V shed 2 bases and J 0 bases; nucleotides not matched to a gene: 5. Germline V gene sequence: CDR1 SEHNR, CDR2 FQNEAQ (reference sequence). The CDR3 protein is CASSLRLAGANTGELFF. The CDR3 coding sequence is TGTGCCAGCAGCTTACGGCTAGCGGGCGCGAACACCGGGGAGCTGTTTTTT.

The J gene is TRBJ2-1, the V gene TRBV4-2, with a possible D match to TRBD2 (5 bases). The germline V gene encodes CDR1 LGHNA and CDR2 YNFKEQ. V was shortened by 1 base and J by 4 bases, with 8 bases between the two germline ends. This CDR3 spans 14 amino acids. Here the CDR3 DNA reads TGTGCCAGCAGCCAAGCCGGGGATTACAATGAGCAGTTCTTC. Its translation: CASSQAGDYNEQFF.

The chain uses TRBV6-2 or TRBV6-3 and TRBJ2-1, with D possibly TRBD2 on 5 matching bases. V was trimmed by 5 bases and J by 10 bases, leaving 9 bases between them. CDR1 and CDR2 (germline): MNHEY, SVGEGT. The CDR3 extends over 11 amino acids. CDR3 residues: CASSTRGEQFF. The CDR3 coding sequence is TGTGCCAGCAGTACCCGGGGAGAGCAGTTCTTC.

The chain couples TRBV2 to TRBJ1-1; 7 bases are shared with TRBD1. Germline values: CDR1 SNHLY, CDR2 FYNNEI. Trimming took 10 bases from V and 1 from J; bases not matched to a gene: 3. The CDR3 sequence is 12 residues long. CDR3 loop: CATRGGNTEAFF. The CDR3 nucleotides read TGTGCCACCAGGGGGGGGAACACTGAAGCTTTCTTT. Complete variable domain (other parts from reference TRBV2 and TRBJ1-1): EPEVTQTPSHQVTQMGQEVILRCVPISNHLYFYWYRQILGQKVEFLVSFYNNEISEKSEIFDDQFSVERPDGSNFTLKIRSTKLEDSAMYFCATRGGNTEAFFGQGTRLTVV.